The next 9 T cell receptor beta chains were all read from a single sample in a study of vaccination effects on CD4 cells after COVID-19. Before sequencing, viral peptide pools were used by the ViraFEST assay to expand antigen-specific CD4+ T cells. A roughly 10-day culture period preceded the isolation of CD4+ T cells. Vaccinated participants had no history of SARS-CoV-2 infection and tested negative for nucleocapsid antibodies. For these receptors, no antigen is known. The repertoire was sequenced with immunoSEQ multiplex PCR; TCRdb's copy has only in-frame clones and lacks some. Seen here are over 45,000 clones, roughly 70% observed once, and the top ten hold around 20%. The specimen was CD4+ T cells from PBMCs cultured with SARS-CoV-2 spike peptides, collected before COVID-19 vaccination. These receptors originate from a human donor who received a COVID-19 vaccine.

This chain joins TRBV5-6 and TRBJ1-5; D might be TRBD1 (5 bases). This CDR3 contains 16 residues. V lost 6 bases, J lost 2 bases, and 18 bases lay in between. Germline V CDR1 and CDR2: SGHDT, YYEEEE. The CDR3 here is CASTTLEGKGNQPQHF. The CDR3 coding sequence is TGTGCCAGCACCACCCTGGAGGGGAAGGGCAATCAGCCCCAGCATTTT.

This chain uses TRBV19 with TRBJ1-2, with TRBD1 matching over 9 bases. The junction had 12 bases not matched to a gene; V was cut back by 5 bases and J by 2 bases. The CDR3 is 17 residues long. Germline V CDR1 and CDR2: LNHDA, SQIVND (reference sequence). Here the CDR3 reads CASSPRTGAITNYGYTF. Here the CDR3 DNA reads TGTGCCAGTAGTCCTCGGACAGGGGCCATCACCAACTATGGCTACACCTTC.

The chain carries TRBV6-5 and TRBJ2-7, with unresolved D. V gave up 7 bases and J gave up 3 bases, with 10 bases separating them. CDR3 length: 12 residues. CDR1 and CDR2 (germline): MNHEY, SVGAGI. CDR3 coding DNA: TGTGCCAGCAAGACGGTGGGCTACGAGCAGTACTTC. It translates to CASKTVGYEQYF.

This clone was seen a handful of times. V usage is TRBV23-1 and J usage is TRBJ2-4; maybe TRBD1 (7 bases). TRBV23-1 is placed among ORFs of uncertain function. The length of the CDR3 is 14 residues. Trimming pared 3 bases from V and 6 bases from J, leaving 12 bases between. CDR3 coding DNA: TGCGCCAGCAGTCAGGGGACAGCGGGAAACATTCAGTACTTC. As protein: CASSQGTAGNIQYF.

The rearrangement joins TRBV6-5 to TRBJ2-7; TRBD1 aligns across 7 bases. This CDR3 contains 15 residues. Germline V CDR1 and CDR2: MNHEY, SVGAGI. With 2 bases clipped from V and 5 bases from J, the junction kept 9 bases outside the gene matches. In DNA form, the CDR3 reads TGTGCCAGCAGTTACGGGTTGACAGGGCTCAACGAGCAGTACTTC. This gives the protein CASSYGLTGLNEQYF.

The gene calls are TRBV27 and TRBJ2-7, with 8 bases lining up with TRBD2. The CDR3 runs to 15 residues. Trimming took 3 bases from V and 0 from J; bases not matched to a gene: 4. Germline V lookup: CDR1 MNHEY, CDR2 SMNVEV (reference sequence). The CDR3 protein is CASSFGTRSSYEQYF. The CDR3, as DNA: TGTGCCAGCAGTTTCGGGACTAGGAGCTCCTACGAGCAGTACTTC.

The chain has TRBV3-1 (or the pseudogene TRBV3-2) and TRBJ2-3; TRBD1 aligns across 9 bases. With 5 bases clipped from V and 1 base from J, the junction kept 7 bases outside the gene matches. The length of the CDR3 is 16 residues. Germline lookup yields CDR1 LGHDT and CDR2 YNNKEL (reference sequence). The CDR3 protein is CASSGRDRARTDTQYF. CDR3 DNA: TGTGCCAGCAGCGGTCGGGACAGGGCCCGCACAGATACGCAGTATTTT.

The V gene is TRBV4-3, the J gene TRBJ1-1; D is uncertain. The V and J ends lost 0 bases and 8 bases respectively, with 10 bases between them. In germline, CDR1 is LGHNA, CDR2 YSLEER. This CDR3 has 13 amino acids. CDR3 nucleotide sequence: TGCGCCAGCAGCCAAGATTCTAGGTCCGAAGCTTTCTTT. It is translated as CASSQDSRSEAFF.

The chain has TRBV7-8 and TRBJ1-2; TRBD1 agrees at 8 bases. CDR1 SGHVS and CDR2 FQNEAQ come from the germline V gene. This CDR3 region has 12 residues. With V trimmed by 5 bases and J by 7 bases, 3 bases remained unmatched. CDR3 sequence reads: CASSPDRAGYTF. The DNA of the CDR3 is TGTGCCAGCAGCCCGGACAGGGCTGGCTACACCTTC.